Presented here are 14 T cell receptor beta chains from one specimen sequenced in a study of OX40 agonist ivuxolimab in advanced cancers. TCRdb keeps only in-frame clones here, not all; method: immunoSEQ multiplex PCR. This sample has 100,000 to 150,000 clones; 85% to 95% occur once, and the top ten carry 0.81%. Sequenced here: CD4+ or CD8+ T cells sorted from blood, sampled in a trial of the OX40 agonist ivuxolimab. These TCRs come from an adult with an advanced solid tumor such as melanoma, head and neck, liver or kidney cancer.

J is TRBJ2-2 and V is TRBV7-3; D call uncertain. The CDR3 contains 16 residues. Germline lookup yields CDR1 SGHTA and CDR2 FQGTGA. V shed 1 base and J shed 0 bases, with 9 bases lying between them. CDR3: CASSLRTAANTGELFF. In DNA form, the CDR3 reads TGTGCCAGCAGCTTAAGGACGGCCGCGAACACCGGGGAGCTGTTTTTT.

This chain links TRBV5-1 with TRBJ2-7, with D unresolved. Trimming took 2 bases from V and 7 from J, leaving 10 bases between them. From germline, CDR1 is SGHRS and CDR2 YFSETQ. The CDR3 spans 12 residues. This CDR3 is CASSFRSFEQYF. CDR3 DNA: TGCGCCAGCAGCTTCAGATCTTTTGAGCAGTACTTC. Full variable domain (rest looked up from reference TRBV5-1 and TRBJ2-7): KAGVTQTPRYLIKTRGQQVTLSCSPISGHRSVSWYQQTPGQGLQFLFEYFSETQRNKGNFPGRFSGRQFSNSRSEMNVSTLELGDSALYLCASSFRSFEQYFGPGTRLTVT.

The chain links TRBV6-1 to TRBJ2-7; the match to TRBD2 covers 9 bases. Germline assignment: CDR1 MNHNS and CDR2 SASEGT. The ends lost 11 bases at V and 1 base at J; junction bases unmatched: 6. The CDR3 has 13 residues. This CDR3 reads CAARGGLSYEQYF. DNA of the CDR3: TGTGCCGCGCGGGGGGGCCTGTCCTACGAGCAGTACTTC.

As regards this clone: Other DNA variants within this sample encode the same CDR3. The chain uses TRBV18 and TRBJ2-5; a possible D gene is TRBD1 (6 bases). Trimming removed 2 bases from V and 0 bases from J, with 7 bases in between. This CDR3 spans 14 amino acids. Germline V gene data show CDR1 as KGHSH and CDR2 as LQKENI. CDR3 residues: CASSPGQYQETQYF. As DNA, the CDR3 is TGTGCCAGCTCACCAGGACAGTACCAAGAGACCCAGTACTTC.

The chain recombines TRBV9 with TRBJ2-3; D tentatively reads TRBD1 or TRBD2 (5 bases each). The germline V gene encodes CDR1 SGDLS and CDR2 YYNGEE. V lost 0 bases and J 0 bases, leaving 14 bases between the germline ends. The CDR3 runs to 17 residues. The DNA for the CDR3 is TGTGCCAGCAGCGTAGGTGTCGGGGACGCTAGCACAGATACGCAGTATTTT. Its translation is CASSVGVGDASTDTQYF.

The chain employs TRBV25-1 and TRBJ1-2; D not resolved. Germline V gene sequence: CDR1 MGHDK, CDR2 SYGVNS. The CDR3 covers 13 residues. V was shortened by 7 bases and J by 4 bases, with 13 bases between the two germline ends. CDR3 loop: CASTSTSGYGYTF. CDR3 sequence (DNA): TGTGCCAGCACAAGTACTTCAGGCTATGGCTACACCTTC.

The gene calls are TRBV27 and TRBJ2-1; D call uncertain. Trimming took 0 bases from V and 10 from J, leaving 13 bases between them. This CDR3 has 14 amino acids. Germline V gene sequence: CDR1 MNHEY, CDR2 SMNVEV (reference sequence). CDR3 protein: CASSLSRPAPEQFF. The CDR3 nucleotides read TGTGCCAGCAGTTTATCCCGACCGGCCCCAGAGCAGTTCTTC.

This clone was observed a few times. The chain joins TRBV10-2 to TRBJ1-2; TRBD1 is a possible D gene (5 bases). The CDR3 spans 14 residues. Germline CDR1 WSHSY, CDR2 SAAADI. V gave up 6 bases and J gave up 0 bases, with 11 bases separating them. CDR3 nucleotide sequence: TGCGCCAGCAGGGGAACAGGCTCTAACTATGGCTACACCTTC. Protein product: CASRGTGSNYGYTF.

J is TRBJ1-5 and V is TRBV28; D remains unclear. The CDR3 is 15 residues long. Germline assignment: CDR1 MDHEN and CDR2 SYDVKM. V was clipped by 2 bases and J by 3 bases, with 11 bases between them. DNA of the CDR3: TGTGCCAGCAGTTTAATTCCCAGCCTCAATCAGCCCCAGCATTTT. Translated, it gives CASSLIPSLNQPQHF.

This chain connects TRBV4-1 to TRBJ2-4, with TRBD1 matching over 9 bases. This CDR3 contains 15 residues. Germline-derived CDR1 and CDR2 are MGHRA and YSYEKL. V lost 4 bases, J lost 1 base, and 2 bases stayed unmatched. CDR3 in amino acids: CASSRGQGAKNIQYF. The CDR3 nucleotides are TGCGCCAGCAGCCGAGGACAGGGGGCCAAAAACATTCAGTACTTC.

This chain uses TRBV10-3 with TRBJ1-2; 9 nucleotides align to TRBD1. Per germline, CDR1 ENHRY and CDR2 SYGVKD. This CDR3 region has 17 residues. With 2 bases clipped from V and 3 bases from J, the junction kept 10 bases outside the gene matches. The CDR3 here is CAISEGQGTLRDYGYTF. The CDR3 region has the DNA TGTGCCATCAGTGAGGGACAGGGGACGCTTAGGGACTATGGCTACACCTTC.

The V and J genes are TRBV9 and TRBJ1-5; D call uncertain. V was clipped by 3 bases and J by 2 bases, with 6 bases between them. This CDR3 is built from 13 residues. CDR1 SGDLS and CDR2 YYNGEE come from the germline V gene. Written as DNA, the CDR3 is TGTGCCAGCAGCGCCGATGGCAATCAGCCCCAGCATTTT. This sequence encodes CASSADGNQPQHF.

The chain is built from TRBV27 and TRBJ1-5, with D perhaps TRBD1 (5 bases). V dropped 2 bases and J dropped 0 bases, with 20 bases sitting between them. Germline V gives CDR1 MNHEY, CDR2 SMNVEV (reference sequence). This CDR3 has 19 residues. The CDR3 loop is CASSLTAPQGTGSNQPQHF. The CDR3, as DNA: TGTGCCAGCAGTTTAACCGCGCCCCAGGGCACGGGTAGCAATCAGCCCCAGCATTTT.

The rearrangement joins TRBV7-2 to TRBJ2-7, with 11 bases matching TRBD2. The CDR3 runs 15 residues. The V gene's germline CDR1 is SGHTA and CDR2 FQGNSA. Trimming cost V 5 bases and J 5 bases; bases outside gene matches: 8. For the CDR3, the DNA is TGTGCCAGCAGCCCGGGGACTAGCGGTGTCAACGAGCAGTACTTC. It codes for CASSPGTSGVNEQYF.